The 5 T cell receptor beta chains presented below share a single source sample, sequenced in a study of blood T cells in healthy people across ages. A second about 7 to 12 cycle PCR used barcoded and J-beta primers. In TCRdb, the 5' RACE reads were re-called with MiXCR into one record per CDR3 protein. The sample has hundreds of thousands of distinct CDR3 sequences, roughly 31% seen once; the top ten hold around 16%. Sequencing used blood. The receptors shown here come from a woman of 80 years or more in good health.

This clonotype was seen ten or more times. The J gene is TRBJ1-6, the V gene TRBV12-3 or TRBV12-4, with a weak D call TRBD1 (5 bases). The CDR3 runs to 14 residues. Trimming stripped 8 bases from V and 8 bases from J, with 16 bases between. CDR3 in amino acids: CASASAAGYSPLHF. Written as DNA, the CDR3 is TGTGCCAGCGCATCTGCGGCAGGGTATTCACCCCTCCACTTT.

This chain links TRBV20-1 with TRBJ2-5; tentatively, D is TRBD2 (5 bases). The CDR3 extends over 13 amino acids. V dropped 1 base and J dropped 4 bases, with 10 bases sitting between them. Germline lookup yields CDR1 DFQATT and CDR2 SNEGSKA (reference sequence). The CDR3 nucleotides read TGCAGTGCTAGAGTCCTAGCTGGAGAGACCCAGTACTTC. As protein: CSARVLAGETQYF.

As to this clonotype: At one end the junction does not follow the germline gene, possibly because of a read error. The V gene is TRBV5-1, the J gene TRBJ1-2; possible D gene TRBD1, 5 bases. Germline V lookup: CDR1 SGHRS, CDR2 YFSETQ. The CDR3 covers 14 residues. Written as DNA, the CDR3 is TGCGTCAGCAGCTCCTACGGGACGGGCTATGGCTACACCTTC. Translation: CVSSSYGTGYGYTF. The full variable domain, rest sourced from reference TRBV5-1 and TRBJ1-2, is KAGVTQTPRYLIKTRGQQVTLSCSPISGHRSVSWYQQTPGQGLQFLFEYFSETQRNKGNFPGRFSGRQFSNSRSEMNVSTLELGDSALYLCVSSSYGTGYGYTFGSGTRLTVV.

This clonotype was picked up many times. The V gene is TRBV6-2 or TRBV6-3, the J gene TRBJ2-5; 8 nucleotides agree with TRBD2. Germline CDR1 reads MNHEY; CDR2 reads SVGEGT. V shed 7 bases, J shed 5 bases, and the junction held 9 bases outside the gene matches. CDR3 size: 14 residues. The CDR3 sequence: CASIFSGGTETQYF. DNA for the CDR3: TGTGCCAGCATTTTTTCGGGGGGGACGGAGACCCAGTACTTC.

This clonotype was detected many times. The chain couples TRBV18 to TRBJ1-2; a possible D gene is TRBD1 (6 bases). This CDR3 is 15 amino acids long. Germline V CDR1 and CDR2: KGHSH, LQKENI. The germline V and J ends were trimmed by 3 bases and 4 bases, with 15 bases remaining between them. In nucleotides, the CDR3 is TGTGCCAGCTCACCTTCGACAGGTCACGGCTATGGCTACACCTTC. Its protein is CASSPSTGHGYGYTF. The whole variable domain, remainder taken from reference TRBV18 and TRBJ1-2, is NAGVMQNPRHLVRRRGQEARLRCSPMKGHSHVYWYRQLPEEGLKFMVYLQKENIIDESGMPKERFSAEFPKEGPSILRIQQVVRGDSAAYFCASSPSTGHGYGYTFGSGTRLTVV.